In its sample, the clone carrying this T cell receptor (beta chain) was seen once. This entry is derived from a study of shared clonotypes between healthy human individuals. V dropped 3 bases and J dropped 11; count of bases not matched to a gene: 4. Germline CDR1 is LNHNV and CDR2 is YYDKDF (reference sequence). This CDR3 has 13 amino acids. Unsorted PBMC DNA underwent sequencing on ten immunoSEQ deep assay plates. Using immunoSEQ multiplex PCR, the repertoire was profiled, and TCRdb retains in-frame clones only, with some absent. The table records under 600,000 clones, about 80% of them present only once.

This receptor was taken from a woman in her 40s in good health. Some clones in this sample may be carry-over from other donors' samples. The sequenced material came from PBMCs. The V call is TRBV15, the J call TRBJ2-3; the match to TRBD2 covers 11 bases. The CDR3 nucleotides are TGTGCCACCAGCAGGGGACTAGCGGAGAGGCAGTATTTT. Amino acid sequence: CATSRGLAERQYF.